A selection of T cell receptor beta chains follows, all from one sample in a study of read filtering for tumor transcriptome and immune sequencing. TCRdb reprocessed the reads with MiXCR, giving one entry per CDR3 protein. The data hold about 27,000 distinct CDR3 sequences, with 13% to 15% observed a single time. The sequencing input was a population of CD138-negative cells sorted from bone marrow. The receptor source for this set is a donor older than 35 with multiple myeloma. CDR3s include the opening cysteine and the closing phenylalanine or tryptophan. Fields, in order: V gene, clone size, J gene, D gene, CDR3 protein, CDR3 DNA. D genes are given only for firm matches. A clone size is listed for some rows: how often the clone was seen (once, few, many), or a class if it is expanded.

TRBV13	many	TRBJ2-7	NA	CASSLGRVGGYEQYF	TGTGCCAGCAGCTTAGGCCGCGTCGGAGGGTACGAGCAGTACTTC
TRBV9	many	TRBJ2-5	TRBD2	CASSVGISGGPETQYF	TGTGCCAGCAGCGTAGGAATAAGCGGGGGGCCGGAGACCCAGTACTTC
TRBV2	NA	TRBJ2-3	TRBD1	CASATGGVTDTQYF	TGTGCCAGTGCTACAGGGGGCGTTACAGATACGCAGTATTTT
TRBV28	many	TRBJ2-1	NA	CGSSTSSTGYNEQFF	TGTGGCAGCAGTACCTCCTCGACGGGTTACAATGAGCAGTTCTTC
TRBV7-8	many	TRBJ2-2	NA	CASSLAVGQWAGELFF	TGTGCCAGCAGCTTAGCCGTCGGTCAGTGGGCCGGGGAGCTGTTTTTT
TRBV29-1	many	TRBJ2-3	TRBD1	CSVTGLGDTQYF	TGCAGCGTGACAGGGTTGGGAGATACGCAGTATTTT
TRBV28	many	TRBJ1-3	NA	CASSFEGGSGNTIYF	TGTGCCAGCAGTTTCGAGGGGGGCTCTGGAAACACCATATATTTT
TRBV7-2	many	TRBJ2-1	NA	CASSLLGSIQYNEQFF	TGTGCCAGCAGCTTATTGGGGAGCATACAGTACAATGAGCAGTTCTTC
TRBV2	many	TRBJ2-7	NA	CASSEAPGSGYEQYF	TGTGCCAGCAGTGAAGCTCCCGGGAGTGGATACGAGCAGTACTTC
TRBV28	many	TRBJ2-1	NA	CASSPMNEQFF	TGTGCCAGCAGTCCGATGAATGAGCAGTTCTTC
TRBV2	many	TRBJ2-1	NA	CASSERDSSYNEQFF	TGTGCCAGCAGTGAAAGAGATAGCTCCTACAATGAGCAGTTCTTC
TRBV6-5	many	TRBJ1-4	NA	CASSYSMGGADEKLFF	TGTGCCAGCAGTTACTCAATGGGGGGCGCTGATGAAAAACTGTTTTTT
TRBV20-1	many	TRBJ2-5	NA	CSARDGSGWETQYF	TGCAGTGCTAGAGATGGATCGGGTTGGGAGACCCAGTACTTC
TRBV24-1	many	TRBJ1-1	TRBD1	CATSDPRSGTGGKTEAFF	TGTGCCACCAGTGATCCTCGATCCGGGACAGGGGGTAAGACTGAAGCTTTCTTT
TRBV25-1	many	TRBJ2-3	TRBD1	CASSDRGQFDTQYF	TGTGCCAGCAGTGACAGGGGGCAATTCGATACGCAGTATTTT
TRBV11-2	NA	TRBJ1-4	NA	CTSSSLQGSWEKLSF	TGTACCAGCAGCTCCCTACAGGGATCTTGGGAAAAACTGTCTTTT
TRBV7-2	NA	TRBJ2-2	NA	CASSLDTGVPNTGELFF	TGTGCCAGCAGCTTAGATACGGGGGTACCGAACACCGGGGAGCTGTTTTTT
TRBV5-1	many	TRBJ1-5	NA	CASSRDTNQPQHF	TGTGCCAGCAGCCGGGACACAAATCAGCCCCAGCATTTT
TRBV20-1	many	TRBJ1-5	NA	CSASGGARGNQPQHF	TGCAGTGCTAGTGGGGGGGCGCGAGGCAATCAGCCCCAGCATTTT
TRBV11-3	NA	TRBJ2-1	NA	CASSGRTASNEQSF	TGTGCCAGCAGCGGCCGGACCGCGAGCAATGAGCAGTCCTTC
TRBV3-1	many	TRBJ2-4	NA	CASSRGESLAKNIQYF	TGTGCCAGCAGCCGAGGAGAATCCTTAGCCAAAAACATTCAGTACTTC
TRBV28	many	TRBJ1-1	NA	CASSIFPRGGMNTEAFF	TGTGCCAGCAGTATTTTTCCTCGGGGCGGCATGAACACTGAAGCTTTCTTT
TRBV5-4	many	TRBJ2-5	NA	CASSLGGIEETQYF	TGTGCCAGCAGCTTGGGTGGGATAGAAGAGACCCAGTACTTC
TRBV10-3	many	TRBJ2-2	NA	CAIRGSPNTGELFF	TGTGCCATCAGGGGCAGTCCGAACACCGGGGAGCTGTTTTTT
TRBV23-1	many	TRBJ2-1	NA	CASSQSGFDEQFF	TGCGCCAGCAGTCAATCAGGTTTCGATGAGCAGTTCTTC
TRBV20-1	many	TRBJ2-1	NA	CSGAVSYNEQFF	TGCAGTGGGGCGGTCTCCTACAATGAGCAGTTCTTC
TRBV19	many	TRBJ1-4	NA	CASVQSPNEKLFF	TGTGCCAGTGTGCAATCCCCTAATGAAAAACTGTTTTTT
TRBV15	many	TRBJ2-5	NA	CATSRSLQETQYF	TGTGCCACCAGCAGATCCTTACAAGAGACCCAGTACTTC
TRBV29-1	many	TRBJ2-7	NA	CSVQAAYEQYF	TGCAGCGTTCAAGCGGCCTACGAGCAGTACTTC
TRBV19	NA	TRBJ2-2	NA	CASKGEAKAGELFF	TGTGCCAGCAAGGGGGAGGCCAAAGCCGGGGAGCTGTTTTTT
TRBV28	many	TRBJ1-6	TRBD1	CASRDRDSPLHF	TGTGCCAGCAGAGACAGGGACTCACCCCTCCACTTT
TRBV24-1	many	TRBJ2-5	TRBD1	CATSDDDRGTRETQYF	TGTGCCACCAGTGACGATGACAGGGGGACCCGAGAGACCCAGTACTTC
TRBV20-1	many	TRBJ2-3	TRBD2	CSASSSGTDTQYF	TGCAGTGCTAGTTCTAGCGGTACAGATACGCAGTATTTT
TRBV29-1	medium-sized	TRBJ2-1	TRBD1	CSVHIDWDRGGNEQFF	TGCAGCGTCCATATCGACTGGGACAGGGGTGGCAATGAGCAGTTCTTC
TRBV6-2/TRBV6-3	many	TRBJ2-1	TRBD2	CASSYSIAGGLIEQFF	TGTGCCAGCAGTTACTCTATAGCGGGAGGGTTAATTGAGCAGTTCTTC
TRBV7-9	many	TRBJ1-2	NA	CASSLGQVGYTF	TGTGCCAGCAGCTTAGGACAAGTAGGCTACACCTTC
TRBV7-2	many	TRBJ2-1	NA	CASSLDGSGPYNEQFF	TGTGCCAGCAGCTTAGATGGGAGCGGGCCTTACAATGAGCAGTTCTTC